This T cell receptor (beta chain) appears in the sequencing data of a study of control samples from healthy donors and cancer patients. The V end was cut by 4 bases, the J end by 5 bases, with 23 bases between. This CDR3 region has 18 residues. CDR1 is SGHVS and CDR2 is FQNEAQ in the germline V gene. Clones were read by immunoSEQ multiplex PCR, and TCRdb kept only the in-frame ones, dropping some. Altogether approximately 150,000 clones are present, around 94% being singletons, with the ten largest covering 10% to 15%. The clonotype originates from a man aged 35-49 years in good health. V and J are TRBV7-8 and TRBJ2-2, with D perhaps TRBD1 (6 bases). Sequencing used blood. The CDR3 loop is CASSSKPRGALWTGELFF. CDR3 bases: TGTGCCAGCAGCTCCAAGCCCAGGGGAGCCCTGTGGACCGGGGAGCTGTTTTTT.